This T cell receptor (beta chain) derives from a study of CD8 T cells in Susac syndrome. Turning to the study itself: Treatment status at blood draw for the Susac syndrome patients was therapy-naive, corticosteroids, or intravenous immunoglobulin alone. Notes on the study in general: CD8+ clonal expansion in Susac peaked in TEMRA cells and active patients.

The sample holds one count of this clonotype. Its matching antigen is unknown. An input of about 0.45 to 1 ug of RNA was subjected to reverse transcription using random hexamers. Coverage of TCR beta CDR3 amplification by immunoSEQ multiplex PCR extended to 54 Vbeta and 13 Jbeta. TCRdb redid the calling of the immunoSEQ multiplex PCR reads with MiXCR, one entry per CDR3 protein. This table holds around 79,000 distinct CDR3 sequences, 94% found once. CDR3 length equals 15 residues. The J segment lost 4 bases and the V segment lost 5 bases, leaving 8 bases of the junction unmatched. The germline V gene encodes CDR1 MNHEY and CDR2 SMNVEV (reference sequence).

This clonotype was sampled from a human donor with Susac syndrome. The material sequenced was CD8+ T cells from PBMCs. The chain carries TRBV27 and TRBJ2-7; 10 nucleotides agree with TRBD2. The CDR3 DNA reads as TGTGCCAGCAGTCTAGAGCGGGGGGGCGTGTACGAGCAGTACTTC. It yields the protein CASSLERGGVYEQYF.